The 8 T cell receptor beta chains below were found in one sample sequenced in a study of blood T cell repertoires in COVID-19. Method: immunoSEQ multiplex PCR; TCRdb's copy keeps in-frame clones and lacks some. The table lists about 88,000 clones, 75% to 90% of them singletons. What was sequenced was peripheral blood. The receptors originated from an elderly woman with active COVID-19.

J is TRBJ1-3 and V is TRBV7-6; 7 bases line up with TRBD1. V lost 5 bases and J lost 2; bases outside the gene matches: 6. The CDR3 sequence is 15 residues long. CDR1 SGHVS and CDR2 FNYEAQ come from the germline V gene. DNA for the CDR3: TGTGCCAGCAGCCCGAGACAGGGCCCTGGAAACACCATATATTTT. The encoded protein is CASSPRQGPGNTIYF.

This CDR3 reads CASSLGQGGYNEQFF. CDR3 nucleotides: TGTGCCAGCAGCTTAGGGCAGGGAGGCTACAATGAGCAGTTCTTC. The V call is TRBV11-3, the J call TRBJ2-1; D is possibly TRBD2 (6 bases). The CDR3 covers 15 residues. V lost 1 base, J lost 3 bases, and 10 bases lay in between. Germline V CDR1 and CDR2: SGHNT, YENEEA.

V is TRBV11-3 and J is TRBJ2-5; 8 bases are shared with TRBD1. Germline assignment: CDR1 SGHNT and CDR2 YENEEA. V shed 1 base, J shed 4 bases, and the junction held 8 bases outside the gene matches. The CDR3 has 16 amino acids. The CDR3 protein is CASSLGGGQAIETQYF. The CDR3 DNA reads TGTGCCAGCAGCTTAGGAGGGGGACAGGCGATAGAGACCCAGTACTTC.

V is TRBV28 and J is TRBJ2-7; D is perhaps TRBD2 (6 bases). In germline, CDR1 is MDHEN, CDR2 SYDVKM. The CDR3 length is 15 residues. Trimming shortened V by 6 bases and J by 2 bases, and 17 bases separated the two germline ends. DNA of the CDR3: TGTGCCAGCAGGGAAGCGGGCGGGTCCCCCTACGAGCAGTACTTC. It specifies CASREAGGSPYEQYF.

The rearrangement uses TRBV28 and TRBJ1-5; 9 positions match TRBD1. V lost 6 bases, J lost 0 bases, and 9 bases stayed unmatched. This CDR3 is 17 amino acids long. Germline CDR1 MDHEN, CDR2 SYDVKM. Written as DNA, the CDR3 is TGTGCCAGCAGCGGGACAGGGATGAGGCATAGCAATCAGCCCCAGCATTTT. It is translated as CASSGTGMRHSNQPQHF.

J is TRBJ2-5 and V is TRBV3-1 (or the pseudogene TRBV3-2), with TRBD2 matching over 12 bases. The germline CDR1 and CDR2 sequences are LGHDT and YNNKEL (reference sequence). V was clipped by 4 bases and J by 5 bases; unmatched bases: 2. The CDR3 has 14 residues. In DNA form, the CDR3 reads TGTGCCAGCAGCCGACTAGCGGGGGTGGAGACCCAGTACTTC. This translates into CASSRLAGVETQYF.

This clone appeared a single time. The chain recombines TRBV6-5 with TRBJ1-6; no reliable D call. Trimming cost V 6 bases and J 11 bases, with 17 bases left between them. Germline V gene sequence: CDR1 MNHEY, CDR2 SVGAGI. This CDR3 has 14 residues. CDR3 nucleotides: TGTGCCAGCAGACTCACTAGGACGGAGGCACCCCTCCACTTT. Translation: CASRLTRTEAPLHF.

The V call is TRBV6-6, the J call TRBJ2-3; TRBD1 matches at 8 bases. There are 16 residues in the CDR3. J gave up 4 bases and V 4 bases, and 10 bases lay outside the gene matches. Per germline, CDR1 MNHNY and CDR2 SVGAGI (reference sequence). The CDR3, as DNA: TGTGCCAGCAGTTCTGACGTGGCAGGGGGCCCAGATACGCAGTATTTT. Its translation: CASSSDVAGGPDTQYF.